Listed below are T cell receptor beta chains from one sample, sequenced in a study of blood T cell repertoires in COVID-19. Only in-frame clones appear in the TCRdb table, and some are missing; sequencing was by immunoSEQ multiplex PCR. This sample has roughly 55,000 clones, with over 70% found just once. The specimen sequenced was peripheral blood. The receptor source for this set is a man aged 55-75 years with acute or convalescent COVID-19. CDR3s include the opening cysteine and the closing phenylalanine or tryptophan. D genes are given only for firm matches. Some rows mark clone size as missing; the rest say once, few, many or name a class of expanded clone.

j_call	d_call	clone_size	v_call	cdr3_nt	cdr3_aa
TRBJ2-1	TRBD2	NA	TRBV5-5	TGTGCCAGCAGCTTGGCAGCCTCAGCGGGGGGCAATGAGCAGTTCTTC	CASSLAASAGGNEQFF
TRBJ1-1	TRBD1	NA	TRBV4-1	TGCGCCAGCAGCCGGGACAGGGGGCAAACTGAAGCTTTCTTT	CASSRDRGQTEAFF
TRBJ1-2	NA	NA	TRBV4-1	TGCGCCAGCAGCCCCAGCGGCCCCAGCTATGGCTACACCTTC	CASSPSGPSYGYTF
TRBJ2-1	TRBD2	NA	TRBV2	TGTGCCAGCAGTGGCCTAAGCGGGGGGGACTACAATGAGCAGTTCTTC	CASSGLSGGDYNEQFF
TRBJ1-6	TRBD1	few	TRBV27	TGTGCCAGCAGTTTAGGGGACAGGGTGGGTTCACCCCTCCACTTT	CASSLGDRVGSPLHF
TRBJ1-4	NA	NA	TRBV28	TGTGCCAGCAGTTTTTTGGGCGAAACTAATGAAAAACTGTTTTTT	CASSFLGETNEKLFF
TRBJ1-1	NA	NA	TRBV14	TGTGCCAGCAGCCAAAATCAGGGCACTGAAGCTTTCTTT	CASSQNQGTEAFF
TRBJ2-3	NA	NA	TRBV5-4	TGTGCCAGCAGCCAAACCGGGACTAGCACAGATACGCAGTATTTT	CASSQTGTSTDTQYF
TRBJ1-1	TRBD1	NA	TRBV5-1	TGCGCCAGCTCCCGGACAGGGCAGAACACTGAAGCTTTCTTT	CASSRTGQNTEAFF
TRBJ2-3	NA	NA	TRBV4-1	TGCGCCAGCAGCCAAGAAGGGGAACGGGGGTATACGCAGTATTTT	CASSQEGERGYTQYF